The clone carrying this TCR beta chain was seen more than once but under ten times. Antigen specificity is unknown. A universal primer site and UMIs were added as TCR cDNA was made by 5'RACE template switching. TCRdb fed the 5' RACE reads into MiXCR, producing one record per CDR3 protein. Of hundreds of thousands of distinct CDR3 sequences in the sample, around 4% were seen once. This sample is drawn from a study of T cells after yellow fever vaccination. Overall study: SMART-Seq v4 Ultra Low Input prepared libraries from low-cell fractions.

Trimming took 2 bases from V and 0 from J; bases not matched to a gene: 4. In germline, CDR1 is MNHEY, CDR2 SVGAGI. This CDR3 has 16 amino acids. Overall study findings and caveats: Weaker overall, the secondary response nonetheless peaked faster (day 5 versus 15). Most clones from primary vaccination were detected again post-booster (roughly 96% CD4, roughly 85% CD8).

The TCR sequence derives from a young man who received the YFV17D yellow fever vaccine. The rearrangement joins TRBV6-5 to TRBJ1-1; 9 bases fit TRBD1. Sequencing used PBMCs, obtained on the day of the yellow fever booster vaccination. The CDR3 region is CASSYRTGEMNTEAFF. CDR3 coding DNA: TGTGCCAGCAGTTACCGGACAGGGGAAATGAACACTGAAGCTTTCTTT.